The clone carrying this T cell receptor (beta chain) has a count of ten or more. Its target is unknown. The data originate from a study of identical twins. Overall study findings and caveats: Among monozygotic twins, out-of-frame TCR alpha sharing exceeded what models predicted.

One entry per CDR3 protein, called by TCRdb with MiXCR from the 5' RACE reads. The sample includes around 550,000 distinct CDR3 sequences, about 15% seen only once; the top ten take about 0.4%. The CDR3 is made up of 15 amino acids. V gave up 5 bases and J gave up 2 bases; unmatched junction bases: 8. These records were also assigned to another study, of yellow fever vaccine responses in identical twins.

The specimen sequenced was CD4+ T cells sorted from blood. The sequence came from a woman younger than 35 in good health. This chain links TRBV12-3 or TRBV12-4 with TRBJ1-2; 7 bases are shared with TRBD1. The CDR3 sequence is CASSPRQGPNYGYTF. The DNA for the CDR3 is TGTGCCAGCAGTCCCCGACAGGGCCCCAACTATGGCTACACCTTC.